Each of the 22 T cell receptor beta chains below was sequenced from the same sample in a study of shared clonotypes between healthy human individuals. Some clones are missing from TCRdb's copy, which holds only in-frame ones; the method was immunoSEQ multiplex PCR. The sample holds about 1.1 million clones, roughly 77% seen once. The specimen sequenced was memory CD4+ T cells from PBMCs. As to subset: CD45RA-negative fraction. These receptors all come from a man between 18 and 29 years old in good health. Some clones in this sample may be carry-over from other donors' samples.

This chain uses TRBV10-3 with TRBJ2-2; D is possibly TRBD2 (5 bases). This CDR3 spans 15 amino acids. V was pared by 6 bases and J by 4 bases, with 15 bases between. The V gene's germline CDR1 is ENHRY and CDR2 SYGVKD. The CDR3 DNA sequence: TGTGCCATCAGCGGAATTAGCGTCGGCACCGGGGAGCTGTTTTTT. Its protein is CAISGISVGTGELFF.

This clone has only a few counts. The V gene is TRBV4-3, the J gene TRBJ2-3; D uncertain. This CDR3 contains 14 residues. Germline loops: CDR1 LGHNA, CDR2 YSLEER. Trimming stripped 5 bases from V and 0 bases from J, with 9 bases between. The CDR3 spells CASSWDFSTDTQYF. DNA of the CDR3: TGCGCCAGCAGCTGGGATTTCAGCACAGATACGCAGTATTTT.

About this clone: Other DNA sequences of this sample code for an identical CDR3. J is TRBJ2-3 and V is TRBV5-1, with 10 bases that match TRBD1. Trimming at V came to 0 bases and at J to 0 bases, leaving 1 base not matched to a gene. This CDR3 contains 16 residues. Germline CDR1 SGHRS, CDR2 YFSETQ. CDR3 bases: TGCGCCAGCAGCTTGGGGACAGGGGGAAGCACAGATACGCAGTATTTT. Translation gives CASSLGTGGSTDTQYF.

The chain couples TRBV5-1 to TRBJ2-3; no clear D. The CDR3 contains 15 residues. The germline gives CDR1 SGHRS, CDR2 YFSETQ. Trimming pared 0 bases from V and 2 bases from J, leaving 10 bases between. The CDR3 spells CASSLADGLTDTQYF. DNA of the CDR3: TGCGCCAGCAGCTTGGCCGACGGGCTCACAGATACGCAGTATTTT.

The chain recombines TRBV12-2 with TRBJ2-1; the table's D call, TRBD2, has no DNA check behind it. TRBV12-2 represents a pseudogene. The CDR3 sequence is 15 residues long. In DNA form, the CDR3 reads TGTGCAAGTCGCTTATCTTTTCCCGGGTACAATGAGCAGTTCTTC. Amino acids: CASRLSFPGYNEQFF.

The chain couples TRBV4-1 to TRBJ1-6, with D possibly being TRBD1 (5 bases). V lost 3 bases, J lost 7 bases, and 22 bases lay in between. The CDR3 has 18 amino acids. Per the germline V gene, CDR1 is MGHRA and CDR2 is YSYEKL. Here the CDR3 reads CASSHARSGAAYNSPLHF. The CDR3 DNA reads TGCGCCAGCAGCCATGCCCGGAGCGGGGCGGCATACAATTCACCCCTCCACTTT.

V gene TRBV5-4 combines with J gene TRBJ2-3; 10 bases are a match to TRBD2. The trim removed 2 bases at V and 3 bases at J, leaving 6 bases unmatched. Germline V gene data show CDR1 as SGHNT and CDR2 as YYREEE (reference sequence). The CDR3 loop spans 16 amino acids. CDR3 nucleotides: TGTGCCAGCAGCTTAGCGGGAGGGCCCGTGACAGATACGCAGTATTTT. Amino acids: CASSLAGGPVTDTQYF.

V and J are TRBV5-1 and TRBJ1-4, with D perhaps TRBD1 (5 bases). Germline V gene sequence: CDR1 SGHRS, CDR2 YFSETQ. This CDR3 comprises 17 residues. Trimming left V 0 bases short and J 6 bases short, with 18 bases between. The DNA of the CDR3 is TGCGCCAGCAGCTTGGATCCGGGTGGGACTTCCTATGAAAAACTGTTTTTT. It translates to CASSLDPGGTSYEKLFF.

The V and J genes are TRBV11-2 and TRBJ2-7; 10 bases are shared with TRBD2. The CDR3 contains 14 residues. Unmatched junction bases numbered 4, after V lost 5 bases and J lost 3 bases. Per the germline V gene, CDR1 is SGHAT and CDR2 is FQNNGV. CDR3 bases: TGTGCCAGCAGCGCGCTAGCGGGAGACTACGAGCAGTACTTC. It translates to CASSALAGDYEQYF.

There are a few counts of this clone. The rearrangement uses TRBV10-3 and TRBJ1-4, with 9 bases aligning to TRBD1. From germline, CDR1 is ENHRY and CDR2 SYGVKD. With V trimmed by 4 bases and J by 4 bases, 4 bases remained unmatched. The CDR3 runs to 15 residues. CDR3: CAISGGQGDNEKLFF. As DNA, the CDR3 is TGTGCCATCAGTGGGGGACAGGGAGATAATGAAAAACTGTTTTTT.

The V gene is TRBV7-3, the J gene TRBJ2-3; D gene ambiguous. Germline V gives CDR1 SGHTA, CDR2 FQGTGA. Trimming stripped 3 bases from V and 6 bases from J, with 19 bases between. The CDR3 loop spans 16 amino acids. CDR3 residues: CASSFSGLPLGDTQYF. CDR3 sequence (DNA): TGTGCCAGCAGCTTCTCGGGCTTACCGTTAGGGGATACGCAGTATTTT.

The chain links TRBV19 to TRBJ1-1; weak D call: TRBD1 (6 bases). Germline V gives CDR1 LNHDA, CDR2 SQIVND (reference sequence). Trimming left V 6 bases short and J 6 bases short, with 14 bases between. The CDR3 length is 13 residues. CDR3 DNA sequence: TGTGCCAGTAGCCCCCAGGGGACGTCTGAAGCTTTCTTT. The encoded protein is CASSPQGTSEAFF.

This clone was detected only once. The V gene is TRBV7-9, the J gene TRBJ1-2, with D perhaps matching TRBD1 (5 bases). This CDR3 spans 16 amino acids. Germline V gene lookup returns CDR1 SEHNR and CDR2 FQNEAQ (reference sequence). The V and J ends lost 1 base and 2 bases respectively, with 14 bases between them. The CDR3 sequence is CASSLGRDRPNYGYTF. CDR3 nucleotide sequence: TGTGCCAGCAGCTTAGGGAGAGACAGACCGAACTATGGCTACACCTTC.

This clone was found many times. The CDR3 loop reads CASSQVYGGQISSYNEQFF. The CDR3 DNA sequence: TGCGCCAGCAGCCAAGTGTACGGGGGCCAAATTAGCTCCTACAATGAGCAGTTCTTC. The chain has TRBV4-3 and TRBJ2-1, with D perhaps given as TRBD1 or TRBD2 (6 bases each). The CDR3 is 19 residues long. Germline V gene sequence: CDR1 LGHNA, CDR2 YSLEER. Trimming took 1 base from V and 0 from J, leaving 19 bases between them.

The CDR3 loop reads CASSYLSGISSYNEQFF. The CDR3 nucleotides are TGTGCCAGCAGCTACCTCAGCGGAATAAGCTCCTACAATGAGCAGTTCTTC. This rearrangement joins TRBV9 to TRBJ2-1; maybe TRBD2 (5 bases). This CDR3 spans 17 amino acids. V shed 4 bases and J shed 0 bases, with 17 bases lying between them. Germline V lookup: CDR1 SGDLS, CDR2 YYNGEE.

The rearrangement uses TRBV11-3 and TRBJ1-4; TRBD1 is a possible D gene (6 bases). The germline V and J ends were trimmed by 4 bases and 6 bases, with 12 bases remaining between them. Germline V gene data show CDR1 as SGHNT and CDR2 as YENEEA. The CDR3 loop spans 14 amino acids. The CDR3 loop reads CASSSSGEDEKLFF. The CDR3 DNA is TGTGCCAGCAGCTCCTCAGGGGAGGATGAAAAACTGTTTTTT.

CDR3 sequence reads: CASSILTGSDEKLFF. CDR3 coding DNA: TGTGCCAGTAGTATTTTGACAGGGAGTGACGAAAAACTGTTTTTT. The chain links TRBV19 to TRBJ1-4; 7 bases agree with TRBD1. After removal of 3 bases from V and 8 bases from J, the junction contained 9 bases not matched to a gene. In germline, CDR1 is LNHDA, CDR2 SQIVND (reference sequence). The CDR3 has 15 amino acids.

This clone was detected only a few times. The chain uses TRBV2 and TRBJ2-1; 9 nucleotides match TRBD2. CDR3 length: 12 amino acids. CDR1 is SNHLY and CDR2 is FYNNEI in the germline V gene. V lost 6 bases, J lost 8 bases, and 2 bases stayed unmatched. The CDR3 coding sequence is TGTGCCAGCAGGCGACTAGCGGATGAGCAGTTCTTC. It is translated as CASRRLADEQFF. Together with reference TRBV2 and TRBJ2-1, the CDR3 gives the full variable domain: EPEVTQTPSHQVTQMGQEVILRCVPISNHLYFYWYRQILGQKVEFLVSFYNNEISEKSEIFDDQFSVERPDGSNFTLKIRSTKLEDSAMYFCASRRLADEQFFGPGTRLTVL.

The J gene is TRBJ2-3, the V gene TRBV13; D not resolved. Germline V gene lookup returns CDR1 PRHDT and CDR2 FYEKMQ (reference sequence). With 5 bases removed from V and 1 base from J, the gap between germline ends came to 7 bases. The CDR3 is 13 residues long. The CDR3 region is CASSQWGTDTQYF. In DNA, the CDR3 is TGTGCCAGCAGCCAGTGGGGCACAGATACGCAGTATTTT.

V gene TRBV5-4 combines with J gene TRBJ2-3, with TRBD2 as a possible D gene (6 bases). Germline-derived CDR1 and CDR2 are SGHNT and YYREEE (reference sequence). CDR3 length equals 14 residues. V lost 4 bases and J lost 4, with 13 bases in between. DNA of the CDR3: TGTGCCAGCAGCGCGGCGGGATGGGCAGATACGCAGTATTTT. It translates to CASSAAGWADTQYF. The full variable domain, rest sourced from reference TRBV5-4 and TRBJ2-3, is ETGVTQSPTHLIKTRGQQVTLRCSSQSGHNTVSWYQQALGQGPQFIFQYYREEENGRGNFPPRFSGLQFPNYSSELNVNALELDDSALYLCASSAAGWADTQYFGPGTRLTVL.

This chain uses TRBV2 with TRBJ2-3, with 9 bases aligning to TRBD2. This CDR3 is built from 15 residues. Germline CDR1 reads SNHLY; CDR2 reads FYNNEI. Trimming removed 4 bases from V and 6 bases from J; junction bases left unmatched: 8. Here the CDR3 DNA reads TGTGCCAGCAGTGTACCAGCGGGAGGAGGGGATACGCAGTATTTT. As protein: CASSVPAGGGDTQYF.

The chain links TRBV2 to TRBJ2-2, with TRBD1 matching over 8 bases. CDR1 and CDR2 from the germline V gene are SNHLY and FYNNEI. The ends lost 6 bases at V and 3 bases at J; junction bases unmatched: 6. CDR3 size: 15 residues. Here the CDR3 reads CASRGDRSHTGELFF. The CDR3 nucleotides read TGTGCCAGCAGAGGGGACAGGAGTCACACCGGGGAGCTGTTTTTT.